This TCR beta chain was obtained from a study of prognosis after radiotherapy for stage I lung cancer. General study results and limits: A difference in TRBV and TRBJ gene usage was reportedly seen between patients with and without metastases. After stereotactic body radiation therapy, unique TCR clone counts dropped from a median of roughly 9,900 to 7,200.

Genomic DNA provided the template from which TCR beta CDR3 was amplified by two-round multiplex PCR. Individual primers that were specific to each TRBV and TRBJ gene served in first-round PCR. TCRdb fed the multiplex PCR reads into MiXCR, producing one record per CDR3 protein. The data contain over 25,000 distinct CDR3 sequences, roughly 46% of them singletons. Per germline, CDR1 KGHSH and CDR2 LQKENI. This CDR3 has 12 amino acids. V was shortened by 4 bases and J by 3 bases, with 7 bases between the two germline ends. In its sample, this clonotype was seen many times. Its antigen is undetermined. A volume of around 6.4 milliliters of peripheral blood was collected by draw at each of two time points.

This sequence originates from a donor of 50 years or more with non-small cell lung cancer. Sequenced here: PBMCs, sampled before or after stereotactic body radiation therapy (not recorded which). The V call is TRBV18, the J call TRBJ2-7; maybe TRBD2 (5 bases). CDR3 nucleotides: TGTGCCAGCTCACTGACTAACTACGAGCAGTACTTC. Translation: CASSLTNYEQYF. Full variable domain (outside the CDR3, taken from reference TRBV18 and TRBJ2-7): NAGVMQNPRHLVRRRGQEARLRCSPMKGHSHVYWYRQLPEEGLKFMVYLQKENIIDESGMPKERFSAEFPKEGPSILRIQQVVRGDSAAYFCASSLTNYEQYFGPGTRLTVT.